Presented here are 9 T cell receptor beta chains from one specimen sequenced in a study of cytomegalovirus exposure and HLA in healthy donors (dated by TCRdb to the late 2010s). Library construction relied on the immunoSEQ multiplex PCR assay. TCRdb holds this immuneACCESS table with in-frame rearrangements only. Some clones are missing; in checked studies, unresolved V genes explain under half, and the rest has no known cause. This sample comprises 130,000 to 150,000 clones, roughly nine tenths of them detected only once. The ten largest account for 2.5% to 4% of the sample. The sample consisted of PBMCs. These receptor sequences come from a woman in her late teens or twenties in good health and CMV-seropositive.

The rearrangement links TRBV19 to TRBJ2-1, with 9 bases that match TRBD2. Germline lookup yields CDR1 LNHDA and CDR2 SQIVND (reference sequence). This CDR3 contains 15 residues. Losses at the gene ends were 5 bases for V and 9 bases for J; bases not matched to a gene: 11. For the CDR3, the DNA is TGTGCCAGTAGTCTCATAGCGGGAGCGATCGCTGAGCAGTTCTTC. Translating gives CASSLIAGAIAEQFF.

The V gene is TRBV13, the J gene TRBJ2-1; 7 nucleotides line up with TRBD2. After removal of 5 bases from V and 0 bases from J, the junction contained 7 bases not matched to a gene. The CDR3 has 16 amino acids. CDR1 and CDR2 from the germline V gene are PRHDT and FYEKMQ (reference sequence). The CDR3 loop is CASSPPGGSSYNEQFF. The CDR3 DNA sequence: TGTGCCAGCAGCCCACCGGGCGGGAGCTCCTACAATGAGCAGTTCTTC.

The chain has TRBV28 and TRBJ2-3, with 10 bases identical to TRBD1. The germline gives CDR1 MDHEN, CDR2 SYDVKM. V shed 11 bases and J 4 bases; nucleotides not matched to a gene: 6. There are 13 residues in the CDR3. The CDR3 bases are TGTGCCGCCGGGGGGACAGGGGCAGATACGCAGTATTTT. The encoded protein is CAAGGTGADTQYF.

J is TRBJ2-7 and V is TRBV27, with 10 bases aligning to TRBD2. J was trimmed by 4 bases and V by 2 bases; bases with no gene match: 5. The germline CDR1 and CDR2 sequences are MNHEY and SMNVEV (reference sequence). The CDR3 is 15 residues long. CDR3 sequence (DNA): TGTGCCAGCAGTTTAGAAGCGGGAGGGCCTTACGAGCAGTACTTC. Its protein product is CASSLEAGGPYEQYF.

The rearrangement uses TRBV23-1 and TRBJ2-7; D uncertain. TRBV23-1 is known as an ORF, though its function is uncertain. Deletions cut 6 bases from V and 1 base from J, with 7 bases between. The CDR3 totals 12 residues. The CDR3 DNA follows: TGCGCCAGCAGCCCCGTATCCTACGAGCAGTACTTC. Translating gives CASSPVSYEQYF.

The rearrangement uses TRBV7-3 and TRBJ1-1; D ambiguous. V dropped 3 bases and J dropped 3 bases, with 11 bases sitting between them. This CDR3 has 14 amino acids. Germline V gives CDR1 SGHTA, CDR2 FQGTGA. Here the CDR3 reads CASSFSGCDTEAFF. DNA of the CDR3: TGTGCCAGCAGCTTTTCCGGGTGCGACACTGAAGCTTTCTTT.

The V and J genes are TRBV4-2 and TRBJ2-3; 7 bases map to TRBD1. The CDR3 length is 15 residues. Trimming removed 0 bases from V and 3 bases from J; junction bases left unmatched: 3. Germline loops: CDR1 LGHNA, CDR2 YNFKEQ. Here the CDR3 reads CASSQDGDRTDTQYF. The CDR3 DNA sequence: TGTGCCAGCAGCCAAGATGGGGACAGAACAGATACGCAGTATTTT.

The V call is TRBV11-2, the J call TRBJ2-5; TRBD2 matches 9 bases. Trimming at V came to 5 bases and at J to 4 bases, leaving 11 bases not matched to a gene. Germline V CDR1 and CDR2: SGHAT, FQNNGV. This CDR3 comprises 16 residues. This CDR3 is CASSHIIAGARETQYF. CDR3 sequence (DNA): TGTGCCAGCAGCCATATAATAGCGGGAGCACGAGAGACCCAGTACTTC. Filled out from reference TRBV11-2 and TRBJ2-5, the complete variable domain reads EAGVAQSPRYKIIEKRQSVAFWCNPISGHATLYWYQQILGQGPKLLIQFQNNGVVDDSQLPKDRFSAERLKGVDSTLKIQPAKLEDSAVYLCASSHIIAGARETQYFGPGTRLLVL.

J is TRBJ2-3 and V is TRBV28; 10 bases fit TRBD2. The CDR3 contains 13 residues. Germline trimming cut 6 bases from V and 14 bases from J; bases unmatched to any gene: 11. Germline V gene sequence: CDR1 MDHEN, CDR2 SYDVKM. The CDR3 bases are TGTGCCAGCAGCCTCTTCAGCGGGAGGGCCTTGTATTTT. This encodes CASSLFSGRALYF.